The 26 T cell receptor beta chains below come from one sample, sequenced in a study of T cell responses to AZD1222 COVID-19 vaccine. The data were produced by immunoSEQ multiplex PCR, yet TCRdb's version contains in-frame clones alone and is incomplete. This sample yields more than 130,000 clones, of which approximately 90% are seen a single time; more than 3% belongs to the top ten. The sequencing used peripheral blood, collected on day 0 of AZD1222 vaccination. Receptors were obtained from an adult in good health.

The chain uses TRBV5-6 and TRBJ2-3, with unresolved D. CDR1 and CDR2 (germline): SGHDT, YYEEEE. V lost 0 bases and J 0 bases, leaving 5 bases between the germline ends. This CDR3 has 14 residues. CDR3 sequence reads: CASSLGGSTDTQYF. CDR3 sequence (DNA): TGTGCCAGCAGCTTGGGGGGAAGCACAGATACGCAGTATTTT. Combining the CDR3 with reference TRBV5-6 and TRBJ2-3 gives the whole variable domain DAGVTQSPTHLIKTRGQQVTLRCSPKSGHDTVSWYQQALGQGPQFIFQYYEEEERQRGNFPDRFSGHQFPNYSSELNVNALLLGDSALYLCASSLGGSTDTQYFGPGTRLTVL.

The chain carries TRBV3-1 (or the pseudogene TRBV3-2) and TRBJ1-5, with D possibly being TRBD1 (6 bases). This CDR3 has 16 residues. Trimming stripped 1 base from V and 0 bases from J, with 10 bases between. The V gene's germline CDR1 is LGHDT and CDR2 YNNKEL (reference sequence). CDR3 DNA sequence: TGTGCCAGCAGCCAAGGTGTGACAGGTAGCAATCAGCCCCAGCATTTT. Translated: CASSQGVTGSNQPQHF.

The chain joins TRBV5-6 to TRBJ1-6, with 9 bases that match TRBD1. CDR1 and CDR2 (germline): SGHDT, YYEEEE. With 0 bases clipped from V and 2 bases from J, the junction kept 0 bases outside the gene matches. There are 16 residues in the CDR3. The CDR3 bases are TGTGCCAGCAGCTTGGGGACAGGGGCCTATAATTCACCCCTCCACTTT. Translating it yields CASSLGTGAYNSPLHF.

The chain joins TRBV9 to TRBJ2-5; the D gene could be TRBD1 or TRBD2 (5 bases each). V lost 0 bases and J lost 5, with 14 bases in between. Germline CDR1 is SGDLS and CDR2 is YYNGEE. CDR3 length: 15 residues. The chain's CDR3 is CASSVVGGTGETQYF. CDR3 nucleotides: TGTGCCAGCAGCGTAGTTGGGGGTACCGGGGAGACCCAGTACTTC.

The chain links TRBV2 to TRBJ2-5; the D gene is possibly TRBD1 (5 bases). The V end lost 11 bases, the J end lost 3 bases, and 13 bases lay between the germline ends. CDR3 length: 12 amino acids. Germline values: CDR1 SNHLY, CDR2 FYNNEI. Here the CDR3 reads CAGTGDEETQYF. CDR3 sequence (DNA): TGTGCCGGTACAGGCGATGAAGAGACCCAGTACTTC.

J is TRBJ2-1 and V is TRBV5-1; 11 positions agree with TRBD1. V lost 5 bases to trimming and J lost 4 bases; unmatched junction nucleotides: 8. CDR1 is SGHRS and CDR2 is YFSETQ in the germline V gene. The CDR3 totals 16 residues. The CDR3 DNA reads TGCGCCAGCAGTACCCGGGGACAGGGGGGATACAATGAGCAGTTCTTC. Amino acids: CASSTRGQGGYNEQFF.

This clone was recorded only once. V usage is TRBV30 and J usage is TRBJ1-3, with 8 bases lining up with TRBD1. In germline, CDR1 is GTSNPN, CDR2 SVGIG (reference sequence). The CDR3 extends over 15 amino acids. The junction had 5 bases not matched to a gene; V was cut back by 4 bases and J by 0 bases. The DNA of the CDR3 is TGTGCCTGGACCTGGACAGGGAACTCTGGAAACACCATATATTTT. Translated, it gives CAWTWTGNSGNTIYF.

V gene TRBV2 combines with J gene TRBJ2-1; D may be TRBD1 (5 bases). Germline lookup yields CDR1 SNHLY and CDR2 FYNNEI. The CDR3 sequence is 15 residues long. The V gene lost 1 base and the J gene lost 13 bases, with 20 bases spanning the gap. This chain's CDR3 is CASSEDFSTARPQFF. The CDR3 nucleotides are TGTGCCAGCAGTGAAGATTTTTCGACAGCTCGCCCTCAGTTCTTC. The full variable domain, rest sourced from reference TRBV2 and TRBJ2-1, is EPEVTQTPSHQVTQMGQEVILRCVPISNHLYFYWYRQILGQKVEFLVSFYNNEISEKSEIFDDQFSVERPDGSNFTLKIRSTKLEDSAMYFCASSEDFSTARPQFFGPGTRLTVL.

This clone has only a few counts. V and J are TRBV3-1 (or the pseudogene TRBV3-2) and TRBJ2-3; 9 bases fit TRBD2. The J segment lost 1 base and the V segment lost 3 bases, leaving 2 bases of the junction unmatched. The CDR3 has 15 amino acids. Germline lookup yields CDR1 LGHDT and CDR2 YNNKEL (reference sequence). The CDR3 spells CASSHRTSGTDTQYF. DNA for the CDR3: TGTGCCAGCAGCCATCGGACTAGCGGCACAGATACGCAGTATTTT.

The chain couples TRBV19 to TRBJ2-3, with TRBD2 identical over 10 bases. Germline V gene lookup returns CDR1 LNHDA and CDR2 SQIVND (reference sequence). The J segment lost 0 bases and the V segment lost 6 bases, leaving 3 bases of the junction unmatched. This CDR3 region has 15 residues. This CDR3 reads CASRASGGSTDTQYF. The CDR3 DNA is TGTGCCAGTAGGGCTAGCGGGGGAAGCACAGATACGCAGTATTTT.

This chain links TRBV9 with TRBJ2-1, with 12 bases fitting TRBD2. The V gene end was trimmed by 4 bases and the J gene end by 7 bases; junction bases not matched to a gene: 6. The germline V gene encodes CDR1 SGDLS and CDR2 YYNGEE. This CDR3 region has 15 residues. Here the CDR3 reads CASSPRLAGVNEQFF. CDR3 sequence (DNA): TGTGCCAGCAGCCCTCGACTAGCGGGAGTTAATGAGCAGTTCTTC.

This chain connects TRBV4-1 to TRBJ2-7, with D possibly called TRBD1 or TRBD2 (5 bases each). Trimming took off 4 bases at V and 1 base at J, with 23 bases between the two ends. The germline V gene encodes CDR1 MGHRA and CDR2 YSYEKL. The CDR3 sequence is 18 residues long. For the CDR3, the DNA is TGCGCCAGCAGCCCCCTCGGGACGGCCGGACGGAGGTCCTACGAGCAGTACTTC. This translates into CASSPLGTAGRRSYEQYF.

J is TRBJ2-7 and V is TRBV27; D is ambiguous. V shed 3 bases and J shed 1 base, with 13 bases lying between them. Per germline, CDR1 MNHEY and CDR2 SMNVEV (reference sequence). This CDR3 comprises 15 residues. CDR3 protein: CASSFDSLGSYEQYF. CDR3 in DNA: TGTGCCAGCAGTTTCGACTCCTTAGGGTCCTACGAGCAGTACTTC.

The CDR3 region has the DNA TGTGCCAGCAGTCCCTTTGGGGGAGGCCCGAACACCGGGGAGCTGTTTTTT. Its protein is CASSPFGGGPNTGELFF. The chain employs TRBV7-8 and TRBJ2-2; TRBD2 is a possible D gene (6 bases). The CDR3 extends over 17 amino acids. Trimming removed 6 bases at V and 0 bases at J, with 17 bases between. Germline lookup yields CDR1 SGHVS and CDR2 FQNEAQ. Full variable domain (rest looked up from reference TRBV7-8 and TRBJ2-2): GAGVSQSPRYKVAKRGQDVALRCDPISGHVSLFWYQQALGQGPEFLTYFQNEAQLDKSGLPSDRFFAERPEGSVSTLKIQRTQQEDSAVYLCASSPFGGGPNTGELFFGEGSRLTVL.

The gene calls are TRBV23-1 and TRBJ2-3; 9 positions match TRBD2. TRBV23-1 is an ORF; its function is uncertain. The CDR3 consists of 15 residues. V gave up 5 bases and J gave up 1 base; unmatched junction bases: 4. For the CDR3, the DNA is TGCGCCAGCAGTTTGTCTAGCGGGGGCACAGATACGCAGTATTTT. This gives the protein CASSLSSGGTDTQYF.

The V gene is TRBV6-4, the J gene TRBJ1-2; 10 positions agree with TRBD1. Germline V gene sequence: CDR1 MRHNA, CDR2 SNTAGT. J lost 2 bases, V lost 4 bases, and 1 base had no gene match. The CDR3 covers 14 residues. The CDR3 here is CASSGQGANYGYTF. The CDR3 DNA sequence: TGTGCCAGCAGTGGACAGGGGGCAAACTATGGCTACACCTTC.

This chain connects TRBV18 to TRBJ2-1; TRBD2 might be the D (6 bases). CDR3 size: 14 residues. In germline, CDR1 is KGHSH, CDR2 LQKENI. V gave up 6 bases and J gave up 4 bases, with 13 bases separating them. The CDR3 is CASSRGTGYNEQFF. CDR3 nucleotide sequence: TGTGCCAGCTCCCGCGGGACTGGGTACAATGAGCAGTTCTTC. The full variable domain, completed using reference TRBV18 and TRBJ2-1, is NAGVMQNPRHLVRRRGQEARLRCSPMKGHSHVYWYRQLPEEGLKFMVYLQKENIIDESGMPKERFSAEFPKEGPSILRIQQVVRGDSAAYFCASSRGTGYNEQFFGPGTRLTVL.

The V gene is TRBV7-9, the J gene TRBJ1-1, with D possibly TRBD1 on 5 matching bases. This CDR3 spans 15 amino acids. CDR1 is SEHNR, CDR2 FQNEAQ, per germline (reference sequence). V dropped 2 bases and J dropped 3 bases, with 13 bases sitting between them. CDR3 coding DNA: TGTGCCAGCAGCTTATACCTCACCAGGGACACTGAAGCTTTCTTT. It codes for CASSLYLTRDTEAFF.

This chain connects TRBV2 to TRBJ2-1, with D possibly TRBD2 on 5 matching bases. The CDR3 runs 12 residues. The germline gives CDR1 SNHLY, CDR2 FYNNEI. Trimming cost V 7 bases and J 9 bases, with 13 bases left between them. CDR3 amino acids: CASTLERVEQFF. CDR3 nucleotides: TGTGCCAGCACCCTAGAGAGGGTTGAGCAGTTCTTC.

The chain joins TRBV6-5 to TRBJ2-3; tentatively, D is TRBD1 (5 bases). This CDR3 has 14 amino acids. The germline V gene encodes CDR1 MNHEY and CDR2 SVGAGI. Trimming stripped 0 bases from V and 5 bases from J, with 9 bases between. As DNA, the CDR3 is TGTGCCAGCAGTTACTCGCCAGGGAAAGATACGCAGTATTTT. It codes for CASSYSPGKDTQYF.

V gene TRBV11-1 combines with J gene TRBJ2-3; TRBD2 matches 8 bases. In germline, CDR1 is SGHAT, CDR2 FQDESV (reference sequence). The CDR3 is made up of 13 amino acids. Trimming cost V 5 bases and J 7 bases; bases outside gene matches: 5. The CDR3 nucleotides are TGTGCCAGCAGCCCCCGGGGGGGCCATACGCAGTATTTT. Its protein is CASSPRGGHTQYF.

This sequence joins TRBV6-6 and TRBJ2-3; D uncertain. CDR1 and CDR2 (germline): MNHNY, SVGAGI (reference sequence). The V end was cut by 8 bases, the J end by 0 bases, with 9 bases between. This CDR3 spans 13 amino acids. Written as DNA, the CDR3 is TGTGCCAGCTTAGGGCGTAGCACAGATACGCAGTATTTT. The encoded protein is CASLGRSTDTQYF.

This chain links TRBV12-5 with TRBJ1-1; D not resolved. Germline-derived CDR1 and CDR2 are LGHNT and FRNRAP. With 0 bases removed from V and 9 bases from J, the gap between germline ends came to 17 bases. The CDR3 loop spans 15 amino acids. Here the CDR3 DNA reads TGTGCTAGTGGTTTGGTACGAATAGCCGGGGAGAAAGCTTTCTTT. Encoded protein: CASGLVRIAGEKAFF.

This chain uses TRBV19 with TRBJ1-5; D remains unclear. The CDR3 contains 15 residues. V was shortened by 1 base and J by 3 bases, with 10 bases between the two germline ends. From germline, CDR1 is LNHDA and CDR2 SQIVND (reference sequence). The CDR3 sequence is CASSIAGQLNQPQHF. The CDR3 coding sequence is TGTGCCAGTAGTATAGCTGGGCAGCTCAATCAGCCCCAGCATTTT.

The chain couples TRBV11-3 to TRBJ1-5, with D hard to call. Germline CDR1 is SGHNT and CDR2 is YENEEA. The CDR3 loop spans 17 amino acids. Trimming took off 4 bases at V and 3 bases at J, with 19 bases between the two ends. The CDR3 bases are TGTGCCAGCAGCTCTCGTAGGAGGACCGGACTCAATCAGCCCCAGCATTTT. Its translation: CASSSRRRTGLNQPQHF.

The chain couples TRBV9 to TRBJ1-1; D is unclear. Trimming removed 4 bases from V and 0 bases from J, with 13 bases in between. This CDR3 is built from 15 residues. Germline assignment: CDR1 SGDLS and CDR2 YYNGEE. CDR3 sequence (DNA): TGTGCCAGCAGCTCCTCGGGCAGCTTGAACACTGAAGCTTTCTTT. It is translated as CASSSSGSLNTEAFF.